These 12 T cell receptor beta chains came from one sample sequenced in a study of cytomegalovirus exposure and HLA in healthy donors. Primers: 60 Vbeta forward and 13 Jbeta reverse. The method was immunoSEQ multiplex PCR; TCRdb's version includes in-frame clones alone and lacks a portion of them. The table has 80,000 to 100,000 clones, less than 70% seen once; the top ten hold 1.2%. The material sequenced was PBMCs. The receptors were gathered from a female donor in good health and CMV-seronegative.

The chain is built from TRBV4-3 and TRBJ2-7, with a weak D call TRBD1 (6 bases). Trimming shortened V by 4 bases and J by 3 bases, and 10 bases separated the two germline ends. The CDR3 loop spans 13 amino acids. Germline CDR1 LGHNA, CDR2 YSLEER. In DNA form, the CDR3 reads TGCGCCAGCAGCCGGGACACCGACTACGAGCAGTACTTC. It codes for CASSRDTDYEQYF.

CDR3 sequence: CASGRQGAINYGYTF. CDR3 DNA sequence: TGTGCCAGCGGGAGGCAGGGAGCGATAAACTATGGCTACACCTTC. The chain employs TRBV6-1 and TRBJ1-2; possibly TRBD1 for D (5 bases). This CDR3 is built from 15 residues. V was trimmed by 8 bases and J by 2 bases, leaving 18 bases between them. Germline-derived CDR1 and CDR2 are MNHNS and SASEGT.

This clone came up once. The chain couples TRBV28 to TRBJ2-3, with a weak D call TRBD1 (6 bases). V was cut by 4 bases and J by 5 bases, with 25 bases left in between. Per the germline V gene, CDR1 is MDHEN and CDR2 is SYDVKM. The CDR3 has 18 residues. This chain's CDR3 is CASSSGIFGDTLVDTQYF. DNA of the CDR3: TGTGCCAGCAGTTCCGGTATATTTGGGGACACTCTGGTAGATACGCAGTATTTT.

The chain has TRBV4-3 and TRBJ1-2; D is uncertain. The CDR3 length is 15 residues. Germline CDR1 and CDR2: LGHNA and YSLEER. Trimming removed 0 bases from V and 8 bases from J, with 16 bases in between. CDR3 DNA sequence: TGCGCCAGCAGCCAAGAGAGGCTGAGGGAAGGGGGCTACACCTTC. Residues: CASSQERLREGGYTF.

V is TRBV9 and J is TRBJ2-3; 11 bases map to TRBD1. This CDR3 comprises 18 residues. V was pared by 0 bases and J by 0 bases, with 6 bases of the junction left unmatched. CDR1 SGDLS and CDR2 YYNGEE come from the germline V gene. CDR3: CASSVDWTGGSSTDTQYF. CDR3 in DNA: TGTGCCAGCAGCGTAGATTGGACAGGGGGCTCTAGCACAGATACGCAGTATTTT. The full variable domain, with the rest looked up from reference TRBV9 and TRBJ2-3, is DSGVTQTPKHLITATGQRVTLRCSPRSGDLSVYWYQQSLDQGLQFLIQYYNGEERAKGNILERFSAQQFPDLHSELNLSSLELGDSALYFCASSVDWTGGSSTDTQYFGPGTRLTVL.

The chain has TRBV5-8 and TRBJ2-3, with D perhaps TRBD1 (5 bases). V was clipped by 0 bases and J by 4 bases, with 12 bases between them. This CDR3 contains 15 residues. Germline CDR1 and CDR2: SGHTS and YDEGEE. CDR3 in DNA: TGTGCCAGCAGCTTGGGGGGCAGGACCCCAGATACGCAGTATTTT. Translating gives CASSLGGRTPDTQYF.

The genes are TRBV27 and TRBJ2-3; 7 bases align to TRBD2. Germline CDR1 is MNHEY and CDR2 is SMNVEV (reference sequence). With 0 bases clipped from V and 4 bases from J, the junction kept 7 bases outside the gene matches. The CDR3 is 16 residues long. DNA for the CDR3: TGTGCCAGCAGTTTATCGTTGCGGGAGTTTTCAGATACGCAGTATTTT. Its protein product is CASSLSLREFSDTQYF.

This chain connects TRBV28 to TRBJ2-7; tentatively, D is TRBD2 (6 bases). V gave up 6 bases and J gave up 0 bases, with 12 bases separating them. Germline values: CDR1 MDHEN, CDR2 SYDVKM. The length of the CDR3 is 14 residues. The CDR3 is CASRLRGISYEQYF. DNA for the CDR3: TGTGCCAGCAGGTTACGGGGGATCTCCTACGAGCAGTACTTC. Supplemented by reference TRBV28 and TRBJ2-7, the full variable domain reads DVKVTQSSRYLVKRTGEKVFLECVQDMDHENMFWYRQDPGLGLRLIYFSYDVKMKEKGDIPEGYSVSREKKERFSLILESASTNQTSMYLCASRLRGISYEQYFGPGTRLTVT.

J is TRBJ1-4 and V is TRBV18; TRBD1 agrees at 10 bases. With V trimmed by 2 bases and J by 0 bases, 0 bases remained unmatched. The length of the CDR3 is 16 residues. Germline CDR1 KGHSH, CDR2 LQKENI. CDR3 DNA: TGTGCCAGCTCACCAGGGACAGGGGCAACTAATGAAAAACTGTTTTTT. This sequence encodes CASSPGTGATNEKLFF.

The V gene is TRBV10-3, the J gene TRBJ2-5, with 8 bases fitting TRBD1. Germline loops: CDR1 ENHRY, CDR2 SYGVKD. CDR3 length: 14 residues. J gave up 1 base and V 8 bases, and 6 bases lay outside the gene matches. CDR3: CAIGQGALQETQYF. The CDR3 DNA follows: TGTGCCATCGGCCAGGGGGCCCTCCAAGAGACCCAGTACTTC.

The CDR3 sequence: CASSLDTGSTDTQYF. The CDR3 DNA reads TGCGCCAGCAGCTTGGATACAGGTAGCACAGATACGCAGTATTTT. V gene TRBV5-1 combines with J gene TRBJ2-3; D possibly corresponds to TRBD1 (5 bases). The germline V gene encodes CDR1 SGHRS and CDR2 YFSETQ. V lost 0 bases and J 0 bases, leaving 8 bases between the germline ends. CDR3 length equals 15 residues.

Notes on this clone: At one end the junction does not follow the germline gene, possibly because of a read error. V and J are TRBV30 and TRBJ1-1, with D possibly being TRBD1 (6 bases). The germline V gene has CDR1 GTSNPN and CDR2 SVGIG (reference sequence). The CDR3 runs to 13 residues. The CDR3 DNA follows: TGTGCCTGGAGTGAATACCGGGACACCGAAGCTTTCTTT. Protein sequence: CAWSEYRDTEAFF.